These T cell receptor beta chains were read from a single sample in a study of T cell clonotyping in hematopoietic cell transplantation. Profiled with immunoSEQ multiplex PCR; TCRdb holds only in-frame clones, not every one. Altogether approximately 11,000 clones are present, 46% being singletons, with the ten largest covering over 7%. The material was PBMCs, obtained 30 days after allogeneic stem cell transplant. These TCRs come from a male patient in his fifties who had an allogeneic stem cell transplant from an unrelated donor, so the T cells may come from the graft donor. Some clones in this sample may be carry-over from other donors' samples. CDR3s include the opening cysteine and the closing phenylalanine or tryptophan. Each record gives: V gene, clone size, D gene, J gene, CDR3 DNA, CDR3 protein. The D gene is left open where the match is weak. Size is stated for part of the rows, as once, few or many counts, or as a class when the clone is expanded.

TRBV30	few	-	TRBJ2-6	TGTGCCTGGAGTGTGGGGGGATTCACTGGGGCCAACGTCCTGACTTTC	CAWSVGGFTGANVLTF
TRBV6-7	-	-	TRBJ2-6	TGTGCCAGCAGTGGCCTAAGCGTATTACAAAGTCGGGCCAACGTCCTGACTTTC	CASSGLSVLQSRANVLTF
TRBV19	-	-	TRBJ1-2	TGTGCCAGTAGGGGGACCGACTATGGCTACACCTTC	CASRGTDYGYTF
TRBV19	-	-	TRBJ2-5	TGTGCCAGTAGTATTGTCGGCGGCGGAGGGGAGACCCAGTACTTC	CASSIVGGGGETQYF
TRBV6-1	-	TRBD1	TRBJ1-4	TGTGCCAGCAGCCGGGACAGCGAGTCTGAAAAACTGTTTTTT	CASSRDSESEKLFF
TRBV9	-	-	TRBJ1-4	TGTGCCAGCAGCCGCGTGGGGGAAAAACTGTTTTTT	CASSRVGEKLFF
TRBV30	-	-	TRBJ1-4	TGTGCCTGGAGTCTCGTCCGGGACACATCACGGGCTAATGAAAAACTGTTTTTT	CAWSLVRDTSRANEKLFF
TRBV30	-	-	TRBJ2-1	TGTGCCTGGAGTACGTCGGGTTACAATGAGCAGTTCTTC	CAWSTSGYNEQFF
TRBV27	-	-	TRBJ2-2	TGTGCCAGCAGTTTAGAAGGGGTGGAGCTGTTTTTT	CASSLEGVELFF
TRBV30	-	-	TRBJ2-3	TGTGCCTGGAGTGATAGGGGTTCGCAGTATTTT	CAWSDRGSQYF
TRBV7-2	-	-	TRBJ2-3	TGTGCCAGCAGCGTCGATAACTCTTTCACTACGCAGTATTTT	CASSVDNSFTTQYF
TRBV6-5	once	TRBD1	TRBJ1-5	TGTGCCAGCAGTTACAGCGGGACAGGGAATCAGCCCCAGCATTTT	CASSYSGTGNQPQHF
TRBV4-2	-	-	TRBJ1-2	TGTGCCAGCAGCCAAATGGATCGGTCTGGCTACACCTTC	CASSQMDRSGYTF
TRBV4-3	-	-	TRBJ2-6	TGCGCCAGCAGCCAAGAGCCCCGCTCTGGGGCCAACGTCCTGACTTTC	CASSQEPRSGANVLTF
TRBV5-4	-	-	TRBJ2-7	TGTGCCAGCAGCCCGAACGACATCTCCTACGAGCAGTACTTC	CASSPNDISYEQYF
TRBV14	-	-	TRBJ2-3	TGTGCCAGCAGCCTCGAGAAAGGGGGAAGCACAGATACGCAGTATTTT	CASSLEKGGSTDTQYF
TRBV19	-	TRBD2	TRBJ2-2	TGTGCCAGTAGTCTAGCGGGGGACCACACCGGGGAGCTGTTTTTT	CASSLAGDHTGELFF
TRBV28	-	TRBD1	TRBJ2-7	TGTGCCAGCAGTTCTATCGGGACAGGGTACTCCTACGAGCAGTACTTC	CASSSIGTGYSYEQYF
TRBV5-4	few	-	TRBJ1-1	TGTGCCAGCAGCTTGGGGCAGCCCGACGCTGAAGCTTTCTTT	CASSLGQPDAEAFF
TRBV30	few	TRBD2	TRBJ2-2	TGTGCCTGGAGTGCGGGACTAGCGGGAGGGATCAGGGAGCTGTTTTTT	CAWSAGLAGGIRELFF
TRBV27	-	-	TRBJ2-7	TGTGCCAGCAGTTTAGGGGGGCTTTCCGAGCAGTACTTC	CASSLGGLSEQYF
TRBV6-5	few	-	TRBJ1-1	TGTGCCAGCAGTTACCAGGGCTGGAACACTGAAGCTTTCTTT	CASSYQGWNTEAFF
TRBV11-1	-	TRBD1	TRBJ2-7	TGTGCCAGCAGCTCCCGGGACAGGGGAGGTGTCGAGCAGTACTTC	CASSSRDRGGVEQYF
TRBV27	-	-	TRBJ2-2	TGTGCCAGCAGTTCTGCCGGGGAGCTGTTTTTT	CASSSAGELFF
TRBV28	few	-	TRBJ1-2	TGTGCCAGCAGTCCGGACTCGGCGGGCTATGGCTACACCTTC	CASSPDSAGYGYTF
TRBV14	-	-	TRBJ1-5	TGTGCCAGCAGCCAAAGGATTGGGCAGCCCCAGCATTTT	CASSQRIGQPQHF
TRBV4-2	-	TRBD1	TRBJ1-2	TGTGCCAGCAGCCTAGACAGGGCTCGTGGCTACACCTTC	CASSLDRARGYTF
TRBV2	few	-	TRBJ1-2	TGTGCCAGCACTCCTGGGGTGGACGCGGAGAGGGGCTACACCTTC	CASTPGVDAERGYTF